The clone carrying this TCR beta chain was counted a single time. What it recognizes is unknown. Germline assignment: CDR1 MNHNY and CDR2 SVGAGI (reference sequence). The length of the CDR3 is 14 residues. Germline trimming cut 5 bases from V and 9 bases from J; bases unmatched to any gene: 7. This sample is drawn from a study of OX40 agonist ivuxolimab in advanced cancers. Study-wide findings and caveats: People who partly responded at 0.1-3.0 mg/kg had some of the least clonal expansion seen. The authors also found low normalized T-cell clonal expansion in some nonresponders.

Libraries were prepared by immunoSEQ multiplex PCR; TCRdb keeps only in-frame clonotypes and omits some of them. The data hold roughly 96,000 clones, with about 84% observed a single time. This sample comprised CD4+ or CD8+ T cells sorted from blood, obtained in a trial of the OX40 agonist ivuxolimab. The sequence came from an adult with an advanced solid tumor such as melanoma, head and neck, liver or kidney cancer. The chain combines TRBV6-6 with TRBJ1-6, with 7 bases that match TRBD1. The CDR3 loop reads CASSRQGLFSPLHF. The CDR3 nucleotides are TGTGCCAGCAGTCGACAGGGCCTTTTTTCACCCCTCCACTTT.